Listed below are T cell receptor beta chains from one sample, sequenced in a study of cytomegalovirus exposure and HLA in healthy donors. The assay was immunoSEQ multiplex PCR, and TCRdb's table has in-frame clones only and misses some. The table lists 95,000 to 150,000 clones. Sequencing was performed on PBMCs. These receptors originate from a man between 18 and 35 years old in good health and CMV-seronegative. The CDR3 runs from the conserved cysteine through the conserved F or W. A D gene is named only where the DNA matches it firmly.

D: .; V: TRBV11-2; J: TRBJ2-7; DNA: TGTGCCAGCAAACTCCGAGGAGGGGACGTAGGCTACGAGCAGTACTTC; CDR3: CASKLRGGDVGYEQYF
D: .; V: TRBV15; J: TRBJ2-2; DNA: TGTGCCACCAGCAGAAAGACAGGAGGAGATTCCGGGGAGCTGTTTTTT; CDR3: CATSRKTGGDSGELFF
D: .; V: TRBV5-1; J: TRBJ2-3; DNA: TGCGCCAGCAGCTTGACAGGGCCCACAGATACGCAGTATTTT; CDR3: CASSLTGPTDTQYF
D: .; V: TRBV5-1; J: TRBJ2-1; DNA: TGCGCCAGCAGGTTGGACAGCCTTAATGAGCAGTTCTTC; CDR3: CASRLDSLNEQFF
D: .; V: TRBV11-2; J: TRBJ2-7; DNA: TGTGCCAGCAGCTTAGAGACAGTCGGGCAGTACTTC; CDR3: CASSLETVGQYF
D: .; V: TRBV5-1; J: TRBJ1-2; DNA: TGCGCCAGCAGCTTGTCAGGGCAATATGGCTACACCTTC; CDR3: CASSLSGQYGYTF
D: .; V: TRBV5-1; J: TRBJ1-1; DNA: TGCGCCAGCCACCAGGACACTGAAGCTTTCTTT; CDR3: CASHQDTEAFF
D: .; V: TRBV11-2; J: TRBJ1-5; DNA: TGTGCCAGCAGCTTAGGAGCCTCGCCGAATCAGCCCCAGCATTTT; CDR3: CASSLGASPNQPQHF
D: .; V: TRBV14; J: TRBJ1-4; DNA: TGTGCCAGCAGCCGGACAAGAACTAATGAAAAACTGTTTTTT; CDR3: CASSRTRTNEKLFF
D: .; V: TRBV6-5; J: TRBJ2-7; DNA: TGTGCCAGCAAAAACGGTTACGAGCAGTACTTC; CDR3: CASKNGYEQYF
D: TRBD1; V: TRBV30; J: TRBJ1-1; DNA: TGTGCCTGGGGGCAGGGGGACACTGAAGCTTTCTTT; CDR3: CAWGQGDTEAFF
D: .; V: TRBV9; J: TRBJ2-7; DNA: TGTGCCAGCAGCTTCCAGGACTCCTACGAGCAGTACTTC; CDR3: CASSFQDSYEQYF
D: TRBD1; V: TRBV19; J: TRBJ1-1; DNA: TGTGCCAGTAGCTTACAGGGGCCCGCTTTCTTT; CDR3: CASSLQGPAFF
D: TRBD2; V: TRBV27; J: TRBJ2-1; DNA: TGTGCCAGCAGTTTAGCCCAGACTAGCGGATACAATGAGCAGTTCTTC; CDR3: CASSLAQTSGYNEQFF
D: .; V: TRBV2; J: TRBJ1-2; DNA: TGTGCCTGCAAGGGAGGGGTCCTCGACTATGGCTACACCTTC; CDR3: CACKGGVLDYGYTF
D: .; V: TRBV15; J: TRBJ1-4; DNA: TGTGCCACCAGCAGAGATCTGGACAGACATAATGAAAAACTGTTTTTT; CDR3: CATSRDLDRHNEKLFF
D: TRBD1; V: TRBV27; J: TRBJ1-1; DNA: TGTGCCAGCAGAAGGACAGGGGAGGGCTTGAACACTGAAGCTTTCTTT; CDR3: CASRRTGEGLNTEAFF
D: TRBD1; V: TRBV18; J: TRBJ1-1; DNA: TGTGCCAGCTCCATTTACCGGACAGGGGCGGACACTGAAGCTTTCTTT; CDR3: CASSIYRTGADTEAFF
D: .; V: TRBV6-1; J: TRBJ2-2; DNA: TGTGTCAGCCGGAGTGGGGGGTCGGGCACCGGGGAGCTGTTTTTT; CDR3: CVSRSGGSGTGELFF
D: .; V: TRBV5-1; J: TRBJ1-1; DNA: TGCGCCAGCCATGACCGGGTTTCGAGCACTGAAGCTTTCTTT; CDR3: CASHDRVSSTEAFF
D: .; V: TRBV7-8; J: TRBJ1-5; DNA: TGTGCCAGCAGCTTAGTAGTCAGGCTATACAATCAGCCCCAGCATTTT; CDR3: CASSLVVRLYNQPQHF
D: TRBD2; V: TRBV19; J: TRBJ2-7; DNA: TGTGCCAGTAGGATGGTAGCGGGAGGCTACGAGCAGTACTTC; CDR3: CASRMVAGGYEQYF
D: .; V: TRBV18; J: TRBJ2-5; DNA: TGTGCCAGCTCACCCCTAAATGAAGAGACCCAGTACTTC; CDR3: CASSPLNEETQYF
D: .; V: TRBV6-5; J: TRBJ1-2; DNA: TGTGCCAGCAGTATCGCGGGGGGCTATGGCTACACCTTC; CDR3: CASSIAGGYGYTF
D: .; V: TRBV19; J: TRBJ1-1; DNA: TGTGCCAGTATTCCAGGACAGATGAACACTGAAGCTTTCTTT; CDR3: CASIPGQMNTEAFF
D: TRBD2; V: TRBV27; J: TRBJ2-1; DNA: TGTGCCAGCAGTTTCCGAGCGGGGGGCTACAATGAGCAGTTCTTC; CDR3: CASSFRAGGYNEQFF
D: .; V: TRBV9; J: TRBJ1-5; DNA: TGTGCCAGCAGCGTAGACGGTCAGCCCCAGCATTTT; CDR3: CASSVDGQPQHF
D: .; V: TRBV30; J: TRBJ2-1; DNA: TGTGCCTGGAGTGTACAAAGCGGCTGGAGTGATGAGCAGTTCTTC; CDR3: CAWSVQSGWSDEQFF
D: .; V: TRBV18; J: TRBJ2-7; DNA: TGTGCCAGCTCACCCTCCGAGACAGCTACTTTCGAGCAGTACTTC; CDR3: CASSPSETATFEQYF
D: .; V: TRBV30; J: TRBJ2-3; DNA: TGTGCCTGGAGTGCTACCCGTCCGCCAGCAGGACTTAGCACAGATACGCAGTATTTT; CDR3: CAWSATRPPAGLSTDTQYF
D: TRBD1; V: TRBV5-1; J: TRBJ2-2; DNA: TGCGCCAGCAGCTTGATAGTACACGGACAGGGAAACACCGGGGAGCTGTTTTTT; CDR3: CASSLIVHGQGNTGELFF
D: .; V: TRBV19; J: TRBJ2-5; DNA: TGTGCCAGTGGGGGCGTTGGGAAAGAGACCCAGTACTTC; CDR3: CASGGVGKETQYF
D: .; V: TRBV7-2; J: TRBJ2-5; DNA: TGTGCCAGCAGCTTTGAGGCCGGGGAGACCCAGTACTTC; CDR3: CASSFEAGETQYF
D: TRBD1; V: TRBV25-1; J: TRBJ1-2; DNA: TGTGCCAGCAGTGAAAAGGGGGCTAGTGGCTACACCTTC; CDR3: CASSEKGASGYTF
D: .; V: TRBV5-6; J: TRBJ1-2; DNA: TGTGCCAGCAGCTTGGGGCGGCGGGATAACCACACCTTC; CDR3: CASSLGRRDNHTF
D: .; V: TRBV19; J: TRBJ1-2; DNA: TGTGCCAGTAGTATCGAGACTGCCTACGATGGCTACACCTTC; CDR3: CASSIETAYDGYTF
D: TRBD1; V: TRBV19; J: TRBJ1-2; DNA: TGTGCCAGTAGTCGACAGGGGGCGCCTGGCTACACCTTC; CDR3: CASSRQGAPGYTF
D: TRBD1; V: TRBV5-4; J: TRBJ1-1; DNA: TGTGCCAGCAGCTTCCCTGGGACAGGGAACACTGAAGCTTTCTTT; CDR3: CASSFPGTGNTEAFF
D: TRBD1; V: TRBV27; J: TRBJ1-1; DNA: TGTGCCAGCAGTAAAGGGGGCAAAGTGGGACCTGAAGCTTTCTTT; CDR3: CASSKGGKVGPEAFF
D: .; V: TRBV27; J: TRBJ1-3; DNA: TGTGCCAGCAGTCCCTCTGGGAGCTCTGGAAACACCATATATTTT; CDR3: CASSPSGSSGNTIYF
D: TRBD1; V: TRBV2; J: TRBJ1-2; DNA: TGTGCCAGCAGCTCCGACAGGGTAGCTGGCTACACCTTC; CDR3: CASSSDRVAGYTF
D: .; V: TRBV7-7; J: TRBJ2-1; DNA: TGTGCTAGCAGCTTGGGTCTAGCTAACAATGAGCAGTTCTTC; CDR3: CASSLGLANNEQFF
D: TRBD1; V: TRBV28; J: TRBJ1-2; DNA: TGTGCCAGCAGTTTGTTGTCAGGGGGAGTCTATGGCTACACCTTC; CDR3: CASSLLSGGVYGYTF
D: .; V: TRBV19; J: TRBJ1-1; DNA: TGTGCCAGTAGTCCTACAGGGAACACTGAAGCTTTCTTT; CDR3: CASSPTGNTEAFF
D: .; V: TRBV10-2; J: TRBJ2-2; DNA: TGCGCCAGCAGGGATACAGGTGACGGGGAGCTGTTTTTT; CDR3: CASRDTGDGELFF
D: TRBD2; V: TRBV28; J: TRBJ2-5; DNA: TGTGCCAGCAGCCATGCCCTCGCTAGCGGGAGAGAGACCCAGTACTTC; CDR3: CASSHALASGRETQYF
D: TRBD2; V: TRBV6-5; J: TRBJ2-7; DNA: TGTGCCAGCAGTTTCAAGACTAGCGGGAACTACGAGCAGTACTTC; CDR3: CASSFKTSGNYEQYF
D: TRBD1; V: TRBV30; J: TRBJ2-7; DNA: TGTGCCTGGAGATTGTGGGACAGCTCCTACGAGCAGTACTTC; CDR3: CAWRLWDSSYEQYF
D: .; V: TRBV7-9; J: TRBJ1-5; DNA: TGTGCCAGCAGCTCCTGGGGGGAAAATCAGCCCCAGCATTTT; CDR3: CASSSWGENQPQHF
D: .; V: TRBV9; J: TRBJ1-1; DNA: TGTGCCAGCAGCGTAGAGGCGGCGAACACTGAAGCTTTCTTT; CDR3: CASSVEAANTEAFF
D: TRBD1; V: TRBV5-4; J: TRBJ2-6; DNA: TGTGCCTCAAGACAGGGTACTGGGGCCAACGTCCTGACTTTC; CDR3: CASRQGTGANVLTF
D: .; V: TRBV6-5; J: TRBJ1-1; DNA: TGTGCCAGCAGTTACCCAGGGGTGGACACTGAAGCTTTCTTT; CDR3: CASSYPGVDTEAFF
D: TRBD2; V: TRBV6-5; J: TRBJ2-7; DNA: TGTGCCAGCAGTTACTCCGGACTAGCTTCCTACGAGCAGTACTTC; CDR3: CASSYSGLASYEQYF
D: .; V: TRBV11-2; J: TRBJ1-1; DNA: TGTGCCAGCAGGTCCGGGGGTGGCACTGAAGCTTTCTTT; CDR3: CASRSGGGTEAFF
D: TRBD1; V: TRBV7-3; J: TRBJ1-1; DNA: TGTGCCAGCAGCCTCACAGGGGGCTCTGAAGCTTTCTTT; CDR3: CASSLTGGSEAFF
D: .; V: TRBV27; J: TRBJ1-1; DNA: TGTGCCAGCAGCACACAGGGAAGGACTGAAGCTTTCTTT; CDR3: CASSTQGRTEAFF